The 15 T cell receptor beta chains presented below share a single source sample, sequenced in a study of cytomegalovirus exposure and HLA in healthy donors. Primers included in the PCR were 60 Vbeta and 13 Jbeta primers. Clones were read by immunoSEQ multiplex PCR, and TCRdb kept only the in-frame ones, dropping some. The table includes around 190,000 clones, 79% detected once. The sample consisted of PBMCs. These receptors came from a woman in her thirties in good health and CMV-seropositive.

This chain uses TRBV7-8 with TRBJ1-1; D may be TRBD1 (5 bases). CDR3 length: 16 amino acids. The ends were cut back, 5 bases at V and 2 bases at J, with 18 bases in the middle. CDR1 and CDR2 (germline): SGHVS, FQNEAQ. The CDR3 DNA follows: TGTGCCAGCAGCGCGTTCCGACAGTTAATAAACACTGAAGCTTTCTTT. Amino acid sequence: CASSAFRQLINTEAFF.

The chain links TRBV2 to TRBJ2-7; 7 nucleotides agree with TRBD1. The CDR3 contains 13 residues. With V trimmed by 7 bases and J by 3 bases, 6 bases remained unmatched. The germline CDR1 and CDR2 sequences are SNHLY and FYNNEI. This CDR3 is CASIAGGIYEQYF. The CDR3 DNA is TGTGCCAGCATTGCAGGGGGAATCTACGAGCAGTACTTC. The whole variable domain, filled in from reference TRBV2 and TRBJ2-7, reads EPEVTQTPSHQVTQMGQEVILRCVPISNHLYFYWYRQILGQKVEFLVSFYNNEISEKSEIFDDQFSVERPDGSNFTLKIRSTKLEDSAMYFCASIAGGIYEQYFGPGTRLTVT.

In nucleotides, the CDR3 is TGTGCCAGCAGTTTAATAGGGGGCGCAACTGAAGCTTTCTTT. Translated, it gives CASSLIGGATEAFF. The gene calls are TRBV28 and TRBJ1-1; the match to TRBD1 covers 7 bases. This CDR3 comprises 14 residues. V was clipped by 2 bases and J by 5 bases; unmatched bases: 5. Germline CDR1 MDHEN, CDR2 SYDVKM.

In DNA form, the CDR3 reads TGTGCCAGCAGCTTAGGGCAGGGCGACTACGAGCAGTACTTC. Its translation: CASSLGQGDYEQYF. The chain joins TRBV11-2 to TRBJ2-7; D may be TRBD1 (5 bases). The CDR3 sequence is 14 residues long. Germline lookup yields CDR1 SGHAT and CDR2 FQNNGV. Trimming pared 1 base from V and 3 bases from J, leaving 10 bases between.

This clone was seen a single time. This chain links TRBV7-2 with TRBJ2-1, with D perhaps matching TRBD2 (7 bases). Germline CDR1 SGHTA, CDR2 FQGNSA. V was cut by 0 bases and J by 0 bases, with 18 bases left in between. This CDR3 comprises 19 residues. The CDR3 sequence is CASSLARGGFTSSYNEQFF. In DNA, the CDR3 is TGTGCCAGCAGCTTAGCGAGGGGGGGGTTCACGAGCTCCTACAATGAGCAGTTCTTC.

This CDR3 reads CASSRYQWDNNNEQFF. CDR3 in DNA: TGCGCCAGCAGCCGCTATCAGTGGGACAACAACAATGAGCAGTTCTTC. The chain couples TRBV4-3 to TRBJ2-1, with D possibly TRBD1 on 6 matching bases. CDR3 size: 16 residues. Germline CDR1 is LGHNA and CDR2 is YSLEER. Trimming removed 4 bases at V and 5 bases at J, with 18 bases between.

The V gene is TRBV4-3, the J gene TRBJ1-2, with 7 bases aligning to TRBD1. The CDR3 runs 17 residues. The trim removed 3 bases at V and 8 bases at J, leaving 18 bases unmatched. In germline, CDR1 is LGHNA, CDR2 YSLEER. CDR3 DNA sequence: TGCGCCAGCAGCCAGGCCGTCTTGACAGGGAAGATGGGCGGCTACACCTTC. This translates into CASSQAVLTGKMGGYTF.

This clone was seen more than once but under ten times. This chain links TRBV10-2 with TRBJ2-7; D not resolved. Germline V gene lookup returns CDR1 WSHSY and CDR2 SAAADI. V lost 2 bases and J lost 0, with 5 bases in between. This CDR3 has 13 amino acids. This CDR3 reads CASSEAHSYEQYF. CDR3 nucleotide sequence: TGCGCCAGCAGTGAGGCACACTCCTACGAGCAGTACTTC.

The chain joins TRBV2 to TRBJ2-2, with 7 bases fitting TRBD1. The CDR3 length is 16 residues. The germline CDR1 and CDR2 sequences are SNHLY and FYNNEI. V dropped 5 bases and J dropped 4; count of bases not matched to a gene: 10. The CDR3 DNA follows: TGTGCCAGCAGTACAGGGACAGACATGACCACCGGGGAGCTGTTTTTT. Its translation is CASSTGTDMTTGELFF.

The V call is TRBV5-6, the J call TRBJ2-5; 7 bases are shared with TRBD2. Losses at the gene ends were 0 bases for V and 2 bases for J; bases not matched to a gene: 4. CDR1 SGHDT and CDR2 YYEEEE come from the germline V gene. This CDR3 is 15 amino acids long. The CDR3, as DNA: TGTGCCAGCAGCTTGGCATGGGGGGGGCAAGAGACCCAGTACTTC. Translating it yields CASSLAWGGQETQYF.

A single count supports this clone. The CDR3 DNA reads TGTGCCAGCAGTAACCTAGGAGACAATGAGCAGTTCTTC. It codes for CASSNLGDNEQFF. The chain joins TRBV6-4 to TRBJ2-1; no clear D gene. CDR1 and CDR2 (germline): MRHNA, SNTAGT. This CDR3 is 13 amino acids long. V was clipped by 5 bases and J by 5 bases, with 10 bases between them.

The V gene is TRBV5-8, the J gene TRBJ2-3; 10 nucleotides line up with TRBD2. V lost 0 bases and J lost 4; bases outside the gene matches: 2. This CDR3 comprises 15 residues. Germline-derived CDR1 and CDR2 are SGHTS and YDEGEE. The DNA of the CDR3 is TGTGCCAGCAGCTTGGGGACTAGCGGTCCAGATACGCAGTATTTT. It encodes CASSLGTSGPDTQYF.

V gene TRBV4-3 combines with J gene TRBJ2-7, with TRBD2 matching over 7 bases. The germline V gene encodes CDR1 LGHNA and CDR2 YSLEER. The CDR3 totals 15 residues. J lost 3 bases, V lost 0 bases, and 5 bases had no gene match. The CDR3 region has the DNA TGCGCCAGCAGCCAAGATACCAGCGGGAACTACGAGCAGTACTTC. Its protein product is CASSQDTSGNYEQYF.

The rearrangement uses TRBV29-1 and TRBJ2-5; 7 positions agree with TRBD1. The germline CDR1 and CDR2 sequences are SQVTM and ANQGSEA. With 4 bases clipped from V and 0 bases from J, the junction kept 2 bases outside the gene matches. CDR3 length: 13 residues. CDR3 coding DNA: TGCAGCGTTGGACAGGGATACCAAGAGACCCAGTACTTC. As protein: CSVGQGYQETQYF.

The J gene is TRBJ2-3, the V gene TRBV11-2; possibly TRBD1 for D (6 bases). Trimming stripped 5 bases from V and 6 bases from J, with 15 bases between. This CDR3 has 14 residues. Germline CDR1 and CDR2: SGHAT and FQNNGV. CDR3 bases: TGTGCCAGCAGCAATGCAGGGGTTCTGGATACGCAGTATTTT. Its translation is CASSNAGVLDTQYF.